Each of the 19 T cell receptor beta chains below was sequenced from the same sample in a study of shared clonotypes between healthy human individuals. Measured with immunoSEQ multiplex PCR; TCRdb has only the in-frame clones, and not every one. Of about 1.5 million clones detected, 95% to 99% appear once; the ten largest clones hold around 0.47%. Material: naive CD4+ T cells sorted from blood. Noted subset: CD45RA+ positively selected. The receptors come from a man aged 25 to 40 in good health.

The gene calls are TRBV7-2 and TRBJ2-3; the D is unclear. The germline CDR1 and CDR2 sequences are SGHTA and FQGNSA. The CDR3 is made up of 13 amino acids. Trimming took off 6 bases at V and 5 bases at J, with 12 bases between the two ends. This CDR3 reads CASRPGAIDTQYF. The DNA for the CDR3 is TGTGCCAGCAGGCCCGGAGCAATAGATACGCAGTATTTT.

This clone appeared once. The chain is built from TRBV9 and TRBJ1-2, with D possibly TRBD1 on 5 matching bases. V shed 3 bases and J shed 4 bases, with 7 bases lying between them. Per the germline V gene, CDR1 is SGDLS and CDR2 is YYNGEE. This CDR3 spans 12 amino acids. This CDR3 reads CASSAGTYGYTF. For the CDR3, the DNA is TGTGCCAGCAGCGCGGGGACCTATGGCTACACCTTC.

The V call is TRBV7-9, the J call TRBJ1-2; a weak D match, TRBD1 (6 bases). The germline gives CDR1 SEHNR, CDR2 FQNEAQ (reference sequence). Trimming removed 5 bases from V and 7 bases from J, with 14 bases in between. The CDR3 length is 13 residues. The CDR3 DNA sequence: TGTGCCAGCAGCCCAAAAGGGGGGGTTGGCTACACCTTC. Protein: CASSPKGGVGYTF.

In this sample, this clone turned up once. This chain links TRBV5-1 with TRBJ2-1; D is uncertain. The germline V gene has CDR1 SGHRS and CDR2 YFSETQ. The ends were cut back, 4 bases at V and 0 bases at J, with 20 bases in the middle. The CDR3 sequence is 18 residues long. The CDR3 region is CASSREGWRPSSYNEQFF. In nucleotides, the CDR3 is TGCGCCAGCAGCAGGGAAGGGTGGCGTCCAAGCTCCTACAATGAGCAGTTCTTC. The variable domain in full, completed from reference TRBV5-1 and TRBJ2-1, reads KAGVTQTPRYLIKTRGQQVTLSCSPISGHRSVSWYQQTPGQGLQFLFEYFSETQRNKGNFPGRFSGRQFSNSRSEMNVSTLELGDSALYLCASSREGWRPSSYNEQFFGPGTRLTVL.

The chain couples TRBV2 to TRBJ1-2, with D tentatively TRBD1 (5 bases). V dropped 6 bases and J dropped 8 bases, with 22 bases sitting between them. The CDR3 sequence is 15 residues long. Germline CDR1 reads SNHLY; CDR2 reads FYNNEI. This CDR3 reads CASSRDMGRSIGYTF. In nucleotides, the CDR3 is TGTGCCAGCAGCCGAGACATGGGACGGAGTATCGGCTACACCTTC.

This chain links TRBV18 with TRBJ2-7; no firm D call. This CDR3 spans 12 amino acids. The V gene's germline CDR1 is KGHSH and CDR2 LQKENI. The V end lost 4 bases, the J end lost 3 bases, and 7 bases lay between the germline ends. As DNA, the CDR3 is TGTGCCAGCTCACTGGGAAACTACGAGCAGTACTTC. It is translated as CASSLGNYEQYF.

This sequence joins TRBV7-2 and TRBJ1-2; D gene ambiguous. CDR3 size: 14 residues. V lost 5 bases and J 6 bases, leaving 16 bases between the germline ends. Germline values: CDR1 SGHTA, CDR2 FQGNSA. The CDR3 nucleotides are TGTGCCAGCAGCCAACAGCCCGCGGTTCATGGCTACACCTTC. It encodes CASSQQPAVHGYTF.

CDR3 amino acids: CASSRGLAGVDYEQYF. As DNA, the CDR3 is TGCGCCAGCAGCCGGGGACTAGCGGGAGTAGATTACGAGCAGTACTTC. The chain is built from TRBV5-1 and TRBJ2-7, with 14 positions matching TRBD2. Germline V gene data show CDR1 as SGHRS and CDR2 as YFSETQ. J gave up 4 bases and V 4 bases, and 7 bases lay outside the gene matches. There are 16 residues in the CDR3.

The rearrangement links TRBV6-1 to TRBJ1-3, with D perhaps TRBD1 (6 bases). The V end was cut by 3 bases, the J end by 0 bases, with 15 bases between. There are 17 residues in the CDR3. The germline V gene has CDR1 MNHNS and CDR2 SASEGT. The CDR3 DNA sequence: TGTGCCAGCAGTGACGGGGGGCCCTTGCTCTCTGGAAACACCATATATTTT. Its protein product is CASSDGGPLLSGNTIYF.

This CDR3 is CASSPPKKAKNIQYF. The CDR3 DNA reads as TGTGCCAGCTCACCACCTAAGAAAGCCAAAAACATTCAGTACTTC. The chain recombines TRBV18 with TRBJ2-4; no clear D gene. The V gene lost 0 bases and the J gene lost 0 bases, with 6 bases spanning the gap. The CDR3 loop spans 15 amino acids. Germline V gene data show CDR1 as KGHSH and CDR2 as LQKENI.

This clone was counted a single time. The chain is built from TRBV5-1 and TRBJ2-1, with 8 bases lining up with TRBD2. Germline V CDR1 and CDR2: SGHRS, YFSETQ. J lost 2 bases, V lost 1 base, and 2 bases had no gene match. The CDR3 has 15 residues. This chain's CDR3 is CASSLTAGAYNEQFF. The CDR3 DNA sequence: TGCGCCAGCAGCTTGACAGCGGGAGCCTACAATGAGCAGTTCTTC.

V and J are TRBV12-5 and TRBJ1-2; tentative D call: TRBD1 (6 bases). CDR3 length: 12 residues. The V and J ends lost 6 bases and 7 bases respectively, with 12 bases between them. Germline assignment: CDR1 LGHNT and CDR2 FRNRAP. The chain's CDR3 is CASGPEGGGYTF. DNA of the CDR3: TGTGCTAGTGGCCCAGAGGGGGGTGGCTACACCTTC.

The V call is TRBV4-2, the J call TRBJ2-7; D is perhaps TRBD2 (6 bases). Germline-derived CDR1 and CDR2 are LGHNA and YNFKEQ. This CDR3 contains 15 residues. Trimming cost V 0 bases and J 7 bases, with 16 bases left between them. CDR3 residues: CASSQDYRTGGEQYF. CDR3 coding DNA: TGTGCCAGCAGCCAAGATTATAGGACTGGAGGGGAGCAGTACTTC.

The V and J genes are TRBV30 and TRBJ2-1; 9 bases agree with TRBD2. V trimming: 0 bases; J trimming: 8 bases; junction bases outside the gene matches: 17. The CDR3 consists of 18 residues. The V gene's germline CDR1 is GTSNPN and CDR2 SVGIG (reference sequence). The CDR3 nucleotides read TGTGCCTGGAGTGTAGTTCGGCAAACTAGCGGGCTCGGACATGAGCAGTTCTTC. Protein sequence: CAWSVVRQTSGLGHEQFF.

The chain is built from TRBV19 and TRBJ1-2; 8 bases match TRBD1. J was trimmed by 8 bases and V by 4 bases; bases with no gene match: 12. The CDR3 extends over 15 amino acids. Germline CDR1 and CDR2: LNHDA and SQIVND (reference sequence). CDR3 nucleotides: TGTGCCAGTAGTAGAATACCTTCAGGGGGCCACGGCTACACCTTC. It yields the protein CASSRIPSGGHGYTF.

The J gene is TRBJ2-3, the V gene TRBV7-9; 7 positions agree with TRBD1. This CDR3 contains 15 residues. The J segment lost 2 bases and the V segment lost 1 base, leaving 3 bases of the junction unmatched. CDR1 and CDR2 from the germline V gene are SEHNR and FQNEAQ (reference sequence). The CDR3: CASSLGGTATDTQYF. The CDR3 DNA is TGTGCCAGCAGCTTAGGAGGGACAGCCACAGATACGCAGTATTTT.

The rearrangement uses TRBV2 and TRBJ2-3; 7 positions agree with TRBD2. V lost 8 bases, J lost 6 bases, and 11 bases stayed unmatched. CDR3 length equals 14 residues. Germline-derived CDR1 and CDR2 are SNHLY and FYNNEI. The CDR3 bases are TGTGCCAGCTGGGGGGGACGGCCTTGGGATACGCAGTATTTT. Encoded protein: CASWGGRPWDTQYF.

The chain couples TRBV28 to TRBJ1-5; D is ambiguous. Between the trimmed V and J ends, which lost 7 bases and 11 bases, there was a span of 15 bases. Germline CDR1 reads MDHEN; CDR2 reads SYDVKM. The CDR3 runs to 12 residues. The CDR3 protein is CASIGDRESQHF. The DNA for the CDR3 is TGTGCCAGCATTGGTGATAGGGAATCCCAGCATTTT.

The V gene is TRBV5-4, the J gene TRBJ2-3, with TRBD1 matching over 7 bases. Per germline, CDR1 SGHNT and CDR2 YYREEE (reference sequence). This CDR3 comprises 14 residues. The V gene end was trimmed by 7 bases and the J gene end by 3 bases; junction bases not matched to a gene: 8. The CDR3 DNA reads as TGTGCCAGCCAACCAGGGACAGTTACAGATACGCAGTATTTT. Protein: CASQPGTVTDTQYF.